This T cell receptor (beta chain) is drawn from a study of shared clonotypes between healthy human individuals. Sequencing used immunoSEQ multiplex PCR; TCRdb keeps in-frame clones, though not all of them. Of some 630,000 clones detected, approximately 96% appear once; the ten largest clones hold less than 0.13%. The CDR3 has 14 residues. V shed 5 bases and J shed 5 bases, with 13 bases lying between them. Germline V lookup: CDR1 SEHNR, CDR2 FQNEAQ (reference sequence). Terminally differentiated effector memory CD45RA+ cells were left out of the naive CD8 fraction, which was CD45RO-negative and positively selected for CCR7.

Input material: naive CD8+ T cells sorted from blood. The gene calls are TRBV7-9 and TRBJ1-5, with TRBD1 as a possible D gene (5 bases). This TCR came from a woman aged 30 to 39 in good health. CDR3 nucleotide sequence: TGTGCCAGCAGCCCCGGGAGGGGAGATCAGCCCCAGCATTTT. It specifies CASSPGRGDQPQHF.